The clone carrying this TCR beta chain is judged medium-sized (0.01 to 0.1%). Its specificity is unknown. The template was genomic DNA from peripheral blood, not RNA. The data belong to a study of T cell repertoires in aging, cancer and after chemotherapy. The wider study: Donors were grouped into six age bands spanning 30 or younger through 70 or older. Approximately 8 million TCR reads were in the whole dataset. The study, taken as a whole, reports: In cancer patients, declining TCR diversity with age involved lost richness and lost evenness. Compared with age-matched healthy donors, untreated hematological or solid cancer patients showed higher blood TCR clonality.

The CDR3 length is 14 residues. From germline, CDR1 is MNHEY and CDR2 SVGAGI. Trimming removed 6 bases at V and 2 bases at J, with 12 bases between. A mixed TRB-A/B primer pool amplified rearranged TRB by multiplex touch-down PCR. MiXCR, applied by TCRdb to the multiplex PCR reads, yields one record per CDR3 protein. The table has some 3,100 distinct CDR3 sequences, 28% seen once; the top ten hold roughly 9.8%. This receptor was obtained from a human donor with a solid tumor. Sequencing was performed on blood. The V call is TRBV6-5, the J call TRBJ2-3; maybe TRBD1 (5 bases). As DNA, the CDR3 is TGTGCCAGCAGAATTGACAGATCCACAGATACGCAGTATTTT. Protein sequence: CASRIDRSTDTQYF.